Sequencing of this T cell receptor (beta chain) was carried out in a study of CD8+ T cells in alopecia areata. Whole-study context: A regimen of oral tofacitinib, 5 to 10 mg twice daily, was given to treated patients.

This CDR3 is 16 amino acids long. Trimming cost V 6 bases and J 9 bases; bases outside gene matches: 17. Germline V gives CDR1 SGHTA, CDR2 FQGTGA. Reverse transcribed after extraction, RNA yielded cDNA as the sequencing template. Libraries were prepared by immunoSEQ multiplex PCR; TCRdb keeps only in-frame clonotypes and omits some of them. The sample records fewer than 250,000 clones, around two fifths being singletons. Treatment in this sample: oral pan-JAK inhibitor, 5-10 mg twice daily. The receptor was derived from a human donor with alopecia areata. This chain uses TRBV7-3 with TRBJ1-2; 9 bases match TRBD1. The starting material was CD4+ T cells sorted from blood, obtained at roughly week 30, from a patient treated with tofacitinib. In nucleotides, the CDR3 is TGTGCCAGCAGATCCACTGCGGGGGACAGGGATTCTCGCTACACCTTC. Amino acid sequence: CASRSTAGDRDSRYTF. The variable domain in full, completed from reference TRBV7-3 and TRBJ1-2, reads GAGVSQTPSNKVTEKGKYVELRCDPISGHTALYWYRQSLGQGPEFLIYFQGTGAADDSGLPNDRFFAVRPEGSVSTLKIQRTERGDSAVYLCASRSTAGDRDSRYTFGSGTRLTVV.